What follows are 7 T cell receptor beta chains derived from one specimen sequenced in a study of blood T cell repertoires in COVID-19. Produced via immunoSEQ multiplex PCR; TCRdb's table is partial and in-frame only. The sample carries around 200,000 clones, under 90% recorded once. Sequenced: peripheral blood. The origin of the receptors is a man aged 50 to 59 with acute or convalescent COVID-19.

The chain uses TRBV3-1 (or the pseudogene TRBV3-2) and TRBJ1-6, with TRBD1 as a possible D gene (6 bases). There are 15 residues in the CDR3. Germline V gene lookup returns CDR1 LGHDT and CDR2 YNNKEL (reference sequence). Trimming stripped 0 bases from V and 11 bases from J, with 14 bases between. CDR3 sequence (DNA): TGTGCCAGCAGCCAAGATGGGGGCGAGGCTACACCCCTCCACTTT. Residues: CASSQDGGEATPLHF.

The rearrangement links TRBV5-1 to TRBJ1-6; D possibly corresponds to TRBD1 (6 bases). This CDR3 has 19 amino acids. The V and J ends lost 1 base and 0 bases respectively, with 17 bases between them. The germline V gene encodes CDR1 SGHRS and CDR2 YFSETQ. This CDR3 reads CASSLIGTGTNSYNSPLHF. The CDR3 nucleotides are TGCGCCAGCAGCTTGATCGGTACAGGGACGAACTCCTATAATTCACCCCTCCACTTT. The full variable domain, in which reference TRBV5-1 and TRBJ1-6 provide the parts outside the CDR3, is KAGVTQTPRYLIKTRGQQVTLSCSPISGHRSVSWYQQTPGQGLQFLFEYFSETQRNKGNFPGRFSGRQFSNSRSEMNVSTLELGDSALYLCASSLIGTGTNSYNSPLHFGNGTRLTVT.

The chain uses TRBV30 and TRBJ1-2, with a weak D call TRBD1 (5 bases). Trimming cost V 1 base and J 8 bases, with 8 bases left between them. The CDR3 sequence is 11 residues long. Germline CDR1 and CDR2: GTSNPN and SVGIG (reference sequence). CDR3 sequence (DNA): TGTGCCTGGAGTGGGGGCGGCGGCTACACCTTC. Its translation is CAWSGGGGYTF.

The chain is built from TRBV27 and TRBJ2-7, with 10 nucleotides matching TRBD1. V gave up 6 bases and J gave up 4 bases; unmatched junction bases: 6. The germline V gene has CDR1 MNHEY and CDR2 SMNVEV (reference sequence). The CDR3 is 14 amino acids. The CDR3 loop reads CASSLDRGPYEQYF. The CDR3 bases are TGTGCCAGCAGCCTTGACAGGGGGCCATACGAGCAGTACTTC.

The chain combines TRBV29-1 with TRBJ2-4; D is uncertain. The CDR3 consists of 14 residues. From germline, CDR1 is SQVTM and CDR2 ANQGSEA. The V gene lost 3 bases and the J gene lost 2 bases, with 11 bases spanning the gap. DNA of the CDR3: TGCAGCGTTGAGGCCCCGGGTACCAAAAACATTCAGTACTTC. This sequence encodes CSVEAPGTKNIQYF.

This chain uses TRBV6-1 with TRBJ1-6, with D unresolved. Germline lookup yields CDR1 MNHNS and CDR2 SASEGT. The V end was cut by 4 bases, the J end by 4 bases, with 14 bases between. CDR3 length: 16 residues. CDR3 loop: CASSVSERHYNSPLHF. The CDR3 nucleotides are TGTGCCAGCAGTGTTTCCGAGAGGCATTATAATTCACCCCTCCACTTT.

This clone appeared a few times. The chain combines TRBV5-1 with TRBJ1-3; tentative D call: TRBD1 (6 bases). Germline values: CDR1 SGHRS, CDR2 YFSETQ. Trimming stripped 0 bases from V and 5 bases from J, with 15 bases between. The CDR3 runs 16 residues. In nucleotides, the CDR3 is TGCGCCAGCAGCTTGGATACAGGGTCGGTAAGAAACACCATATATTTT. This sequence encodes CASSLDTGSVRNTIYF.